What follows are 24 T cell receptor beta chains derived from one specimen sequenced in a study of beta chain features in type 1 diabetes. Sequenced material consisted of expressed TCRB transcripts (all of the isolated RNA was reverse transcribed). Clones were sequenced by immunoSEQ multiplex PCR, and TCRdb holds only the in-frame ones, with some missing. Of under 250,000 clones listed, 25% to 30% are singletons. Sequencing was done on a sample of central memory CD4+ T cells from blood. All receptors derive from a man younger than 40 in good health.

The V and J genes are TRBV10-3 and TRBJ2-6; D ambiguous. V was clipped by 6 bases and J by 1 base, with 10 bases between them. Germline V gene sequence: CDR1 ENHRY, CDR2 SYGVKD. This CDR3 comprises 15 residues. The chain's CDR3 is CAISSPGSGANVLTF. CDR3 bases: TGTGCCATCAGCTCCCCTGGTTCTGGGGCCAACGTCCTGACTTTC.

The CDR3 sequence is CASSPREGVTPGANVLTF. The CDR3 DNA is TGTGCCAGCAGTCCGCGGGAAGGGGTTACGCCTGGGGCCAACGTCCTGACTTTC. V is TRBV28 and J is TRBJ2-6, with a possible D match to TRBD2 (6 bases). The CDR3 runs to 18 residues. V lost 5 bases, J lost 2 bases, and 19 bases lay in between. Germline CDR1 reads MDHEN; CDR2 reads SYDVKM.

The gene calls are TRBV30 and TRBJ2-6; D may be TRBD1 or TRBD2 (5 bases each). The V end was cut by 3 bases, the J end by 0 bases, with 18 bases between. CDR1 is GTSNPN, CDR2 SVGIG, per germline (reference sequence). The CDR3 is 18 residues long. The CDR3 nucleotides are TGTGCCTGGAGCGGAAAGGGACGGTCGAGCTCTGGGGCCAACGTCCTGACTTTC. It yields the protein CAWSGKGRSSSGANVLTF.

This clone was seen a few times. The chain combines TRBV10-3 with TRBJ2-5; D uncertain. The CDR3 length is 11 residues. Germline V lookup: CDR1 ENHRY, CDR2 SYGVKD. V lost 0 bases, J lost 4 bases, and 0 bases lay in between. CDR3 in DNA: TGTGCCATCAGTGAGTCAGAGACCCAGTACTTC. Translation: CAISESETQYF.

As regards this clone: This CDR3 is also generated by other DNA sequences in the sample. This rearrangement joins TRBV20-1 to TRBJ2-3; D not certain. Trimming cost V 6 bases and J 2 bases, with 6 bases left between them. The CDR3 totals 11 residues. Germline CDR1 reads DFQATT; CDR2 reads SNEGSKA (reference sequence). CDR3 DNA sequence: TGCAGTGCAACCATCACAGATACGCAGTATTTT. Protein product: CSATITDTQYF.

A few counts support this clone. The chain links TRBV29-1 to TRBJ1-3; perhaps TRBD1 as D (5 bases). Germline assignment: CDR1 SQVTM and CDR2 ANQGSEA. This CDR3 is built from 14 residues. The germline V and J ends were trimmed by 3 bases and 0 bases, with 9 bases remaining between them. Here the CDR3 DNA reads TGCAGCGTTGACGAGACAGTCTCTGGAAACACCATATATTTT. The encoded protein is CSVDETVSGNTIYF.

The chain links TRBV13 to TRBJ1-1, with D unresolved. CDR1 is PRHDT, CDR2 FYEKMQ, per germline (reference sequence). The CDR3 sequence is 9 residues long. V gave up 5 bases and J gave up 5 bases, with 0 bases separating them. The CDR3 DNA is TGTGCCAGCAGCACTGAAGCTTTCTTT. This gives the protein CASSTEAFF.

This clone was picked up a small number of times. The chain carries TRBV25-1 and TRBJ2-6; D remains ambiguous. CDR3 length: 17 amino acids. Germline loops: CDR1 MGHDK, CDR2 SYGVNS. With 4 bases removed from V and 0 bases from J, the gap between germline ends came to 13 bases. CDR3 sequence: CASSGRRPRSGANVLTF. CDR3 coding DNA: TGTGCCAGCAGTGGGCGACGTCCCCGCTCTGGGGCCAACGTCCTGACTTTC.

This CDR3 is CASSRGDSYGYTF. CDR3 DNA: TGCGCCAGCAGCCGGGGGGACAGCTATGGCTACACCTTC. The chain carries TRBV5-1 and TRBJ1-2; 7 nucleotides align to TRBD1. There are 13 residues in the CDR3. Looked up from germline, CDR1 is SGHRS and CDR2 is YFSETQ. V gave up 4 bases and J gave up 4 bases; unmatched junction bases: 4.

This clone was counted between two and nine times. The J gene is TRBJ2-2, the V gene TRBV7-8; perhaps TRBD2 as D (5 bases). Looked up from germline, CDR1 is SGHVS and CDR2 is FQNEAQ. V was shortened by 4 bases and J by 8 bases, with 11 bases between the two germline ends. The CDR3 loop spans 13 amino acids. CDR3 sequence: CASSYGLTGELFF. The CDR3 nucleotides read TGTGCCAGCAGCTATGGACTCACTGGGGAGCTGTTTTTT.

This chain connects TRBV30 to TRBJ1-5; unclear D gene. The V gene's germline CDR1 is GTSNPN and CDR2 SVGIG (reference sequence). The CDR3 loop spans 13 amino acids. V lost 2 bases, J lost 3 bases, and 8 bases lay in between. The CDR3 is CAWSPSFNQPQHF. CDR3 nucleotides: TGTGCCTGGAGTCCCTCCTTCAATCAGCCCCAGCATTTT.

This clone was recorded once. The chain couples TRBV29-1 to TRBJ1-1; perhaps TRBD1 as D (5 bases). Trimming pared 8 bases from V and 7 bases from J, leaving 26 bases between. Germline CDR1 reads SQVTM; CDR2 reads ANQGSEA. The CDR3 consists of 15 residues. This chain's CDR3 is CSSLSPRQGRGEAFF. As DNA, the CDR3 is TGCAGCTCCCTCTCCCCTCGGCAGGGACGTGGTGAAGCTTTCTTT.

With regard to this clone: This likely stems from a read error, as it lies one base from a far larger clone. The rearrangement joins TRBV29-1 to TRBJ2-5, with no clear D. CDR1 and CDR2 (germline): SQVTM, ANQGSEA. The CDR3 runs 11 residues. CDR3 residues: CSVGYQATQYF. The DNA of the CDR3 is TGCAGCGTGGGCTACCAAGCGACCCAGTACTTC.

This clone was counted between two and nine times. The chain is built from TRBV25-1 and TRBJ1-5; possible D gene TRBD1, 5 bases. The V gene lost 4 bases and the J gene lost 7 bases, with 14 bases spanning the gap. Germline V gene sequence: CDR1 MGHDK, CDR2 SYGVNS. The length of the CDR3 is 14 residues. CDR3 sequence: CASSAVGGAQPQHF. The CDR3, as DNA: TGTGCCAGCAGTGCGGTGGGAGGGGCCCAGCCCCAGCATTTT.

The chain joins TRBV7-9 to TRBJ2-7; D is uncertain. V shed 7 bases and J shed 1 base, with 14 bases lying between them. The CDR3 extends over 14 amino acids. Germline V gene sequence: CDR1 SEHNR, CDR2 FQNEAQ (reference sequence). The CDR3 nucleotides read TGTGCCAGCAACCGCGCCGGTGGGTCCTACGAGCAGTACTTC. Protein: CASNRAGGSYEQYF.

The chain links TRBV6-1 to TRBJ2-1; no firm D call. The CDR3 totals 16 residues. Trimming removed 3 bases from V and 0 bases from J, with 12 bases in between. Per the germline V gene, CDR1 is MNHNS and CDR2 is SASEGT. CDR3 DNA sequence: TGTGCCAGCAGTGAGGCAGCTATTAGCTCCTACAATGAGCAGTTCTTC. Translating gives CASSEAAISSYNEQFF.

This clone showed up just a few times. The chain couples TRBV2 to TRBJ2-1; D possibly corresponds to TRBD1 (6 bases). The CDR3 runs 14 residues. V lost 5 bases to trimming and J lost 1 base, with 9 bases between them. Per germline, CDR1 SNHLY and CDR2 FYNNEI. The CDR3 is CASSPQGSYNEQFF. The CDR3 DNA reads TGTGCCAGCAGTCCACAGGGATCCTACAATGAGCAGTTCTTC.

The genes are TRBV19 and TRBJ2-1; D is possibly TRBD1 (5 bases). Germline CDR1 reads LNHDA; CDR2 reads SQIVND (reference sequence). The CDR3 runs to 12 residues. With 3 bases removed from V and 7 bases from J, the gap between germline ends came to 7 bases. The CDR3 coding sequence is TGTGCCAGTAGTATCAGGGAAAATGAGCAGTTCTTC. Encoded protein: CASSIRENEQFF.

Regarding this clone: One base away lies a much larger clone, so this may be a sequencing read error. The V call is TRBV5-6, the J call TRBJ2-7; D gene unclear. The V gene's germline CDR1 is SGHDT and CDR2 YYEEEE. V was trimmed by 0 bases and J by 2 bases, leaving 3 bases between them. The CDR3 consists of 12 residues. This chain's CDR3 is CASSLDAYEQYF. The CDR3 nucleotides read TGTGCCAGCAGCTTGGACGCCTACGAGCAGTACTTC.

This clone was counted only a few times. V is TRBV7-2 and J is TRBJ2-3, with D possibly matching TRBD2 (6 bases). CDR3 length: 15 residues. Deletions cut 2 bases from V and 2 bases from J, with 11 bases between. Germline values: CDR1 SGHTA, CDR2 FQGNSA. CDR3: CASSLSDYNTDTQYF. The CDR3 nucleotides read TGTGCCAGCAGCTTATCGGACTACAACACAGATACGCAGTATTTT.

The chain combines TRBV7-7 with TRBJ2-3, with a possible D match to TRBD2 (6 bases). The germline V gene encodes CDR1 SSHAT and CDR2 FNYEAQ (reference sequence). The V end was cut by 0 bases, the J end by 4 bases, with 17 bases between. This CDR3 has 17 residues. CDR3 coding DNA: TGTGCCAGCAGCTTAGCGGCCGGGGGAGGAGGGGCAGATACGCAGTATTTT. Its translation is CASSLAAGGGGADTQYF.

In its sample, this clone was seen a few times. This rearrangement joins TRBV30 to TRBJ1-5; D is perhaps TRBD1 (6 bases). V lost 3 bases to trimming and J lost 4 bases, with 16 bases between them. Germline V gene data show CDR1 as GTSNPN and CDR2 as SVGIG (reference sequence). This CDR3 spans 15 amino acids. The CDR3 here is CAWSHEGGGNQPQHF. DNA for the CDR3: TGTGCCTGGAGCCATGAGGGGGGTGGAAATCAGCCCCAGCATTTT.

The rearrangement links TRBV5-6 to TRBJ2-5, with 7 bases aligning to TRBD2. In germline, CDR1 is SGHDT, CDR2 YYEEEE. The junction had 11 bases not matched to a gene; V was cut back by 4 bases and J by 2 bases. The CDR3 covers 16 residues. CDR3 sequence (DNA): TGTGCCAGCAGCCTGGAGGGAGGGATCCTTCAAGAGACCCAGTACTTC. This gives the protein CASSLEGGILQETQYF.

The rearrangement joins TRBV27 to TRBJ2-1; D is possibly TRBD2 (6 bases). Between the trimmed V and J ends, which lost 10 bases and 15 bases, there was a span of 25 bases. The CDR3 runs 13 residues. Looked up from germline, CDR1 is MNHEY and CDR2 is SMNVEV (reference sequence). Here the CDR3 reads CATSPGWRGGWFF. CDR3 nucleotide sequence: TGTGCCACCAGCCCGGGGTGGCGCGGAGGGTGGTTCTTC.